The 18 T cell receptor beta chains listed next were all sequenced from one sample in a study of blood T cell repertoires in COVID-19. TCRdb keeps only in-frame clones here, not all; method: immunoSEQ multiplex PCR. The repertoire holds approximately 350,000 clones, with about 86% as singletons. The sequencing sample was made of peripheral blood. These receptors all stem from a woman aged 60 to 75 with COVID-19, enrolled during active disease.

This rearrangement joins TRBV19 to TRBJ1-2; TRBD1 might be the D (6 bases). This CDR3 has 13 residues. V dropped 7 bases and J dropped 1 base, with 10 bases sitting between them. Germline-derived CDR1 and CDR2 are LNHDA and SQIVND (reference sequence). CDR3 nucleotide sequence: TGTGCCAGTACCCTAGGGGGTAACTATGGCTACACCTTC. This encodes CASTLGGNYGYTF.

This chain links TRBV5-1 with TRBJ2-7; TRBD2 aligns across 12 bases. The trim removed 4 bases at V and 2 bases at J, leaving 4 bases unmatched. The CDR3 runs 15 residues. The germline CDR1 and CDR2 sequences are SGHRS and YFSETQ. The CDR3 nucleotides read TGCGCCAGCAGCAAGACTAGCGGGGGACCCTACGAGCAGTACTTC. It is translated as CASSKTSGGPYEQYF.

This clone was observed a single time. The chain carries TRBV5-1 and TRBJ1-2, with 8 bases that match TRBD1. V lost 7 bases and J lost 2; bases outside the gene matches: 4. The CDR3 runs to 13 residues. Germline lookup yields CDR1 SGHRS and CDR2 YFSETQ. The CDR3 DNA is TGCGCCAGCGGTCGGGACAGGAACTATGGCTACACCTTC. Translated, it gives CASGRDRNYGYTF.

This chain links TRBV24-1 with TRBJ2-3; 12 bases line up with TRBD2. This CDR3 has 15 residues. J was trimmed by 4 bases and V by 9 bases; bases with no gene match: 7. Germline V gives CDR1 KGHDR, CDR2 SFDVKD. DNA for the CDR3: TGTGCCACCGGACCTAGCGGGGGGGCATCAGATACGCAGTATTTT. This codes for CATGPSGGASDTQYF.

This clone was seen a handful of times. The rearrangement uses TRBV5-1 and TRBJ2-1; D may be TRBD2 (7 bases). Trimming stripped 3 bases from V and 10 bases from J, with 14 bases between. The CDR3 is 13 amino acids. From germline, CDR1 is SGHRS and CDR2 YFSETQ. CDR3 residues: CASSSTGRGEQFF. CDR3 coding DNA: TGCGCCAGCAGCTCGACTGGGAGGGGGGAGCAGTTCTTC.

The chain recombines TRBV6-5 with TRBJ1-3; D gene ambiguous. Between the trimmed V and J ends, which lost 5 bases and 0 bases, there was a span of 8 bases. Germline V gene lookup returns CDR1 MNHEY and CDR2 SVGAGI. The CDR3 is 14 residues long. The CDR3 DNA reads TGTGCCAGCAGTCCCAGGCGCTCTGGAAACACCATATATTTT. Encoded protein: CASSPRRSGNTIYF.

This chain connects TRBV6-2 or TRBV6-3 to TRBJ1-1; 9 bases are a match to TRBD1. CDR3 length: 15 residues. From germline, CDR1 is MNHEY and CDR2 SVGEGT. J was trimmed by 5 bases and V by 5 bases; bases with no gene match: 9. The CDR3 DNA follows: TGTGCCAGCAGTATGCACAGGGGGCGAGGGACTGAAGCTTTCTTT. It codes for CASSMHRGRGTEAFF.

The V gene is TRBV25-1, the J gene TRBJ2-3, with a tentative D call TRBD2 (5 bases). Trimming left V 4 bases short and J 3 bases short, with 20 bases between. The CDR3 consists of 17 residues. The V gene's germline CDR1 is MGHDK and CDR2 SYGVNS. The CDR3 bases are TGTGCCAGCAGTGGGACTTTGATAGACCTGGGGACAGATACGCAGTATTTT. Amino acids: CASSGTLIDLGTDTQYF. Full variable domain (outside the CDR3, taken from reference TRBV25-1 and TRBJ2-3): EADIYQTPRYLVIGTGKKITLECSQTMGHDKMYWYQQDPGMELHLIHYSYGVNSTEKGDLSSESTVSRIRTEHFPLTLESARPSHTSQYLCASSGTLIDLGTDTQYFGPGTRLTVL.

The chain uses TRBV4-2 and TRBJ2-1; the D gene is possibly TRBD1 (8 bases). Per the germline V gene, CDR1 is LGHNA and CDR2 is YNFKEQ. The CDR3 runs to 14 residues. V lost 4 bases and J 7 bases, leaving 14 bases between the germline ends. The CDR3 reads CASSRGQGGNEQFF. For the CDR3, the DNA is TGTGCCAGCAGCCGAGGACAGGGAGGGAATGAGCAGTTCTTC.

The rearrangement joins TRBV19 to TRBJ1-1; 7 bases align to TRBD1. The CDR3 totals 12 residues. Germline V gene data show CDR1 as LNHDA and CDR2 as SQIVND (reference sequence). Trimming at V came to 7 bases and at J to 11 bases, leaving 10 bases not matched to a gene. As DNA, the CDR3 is TGTGCCAGTACCCTCTCTGACAGGGAGGCTTTCTTT. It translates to CASTLSDREAFF.

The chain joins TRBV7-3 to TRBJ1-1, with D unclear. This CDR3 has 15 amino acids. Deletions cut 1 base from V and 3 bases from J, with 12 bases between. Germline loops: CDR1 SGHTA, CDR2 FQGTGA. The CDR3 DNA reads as TGTGCCAGCAGCTTAATGGTGGGCTCGGACACTGAAGCTTTCTTT. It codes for CASSLMVGSDTEAFF.

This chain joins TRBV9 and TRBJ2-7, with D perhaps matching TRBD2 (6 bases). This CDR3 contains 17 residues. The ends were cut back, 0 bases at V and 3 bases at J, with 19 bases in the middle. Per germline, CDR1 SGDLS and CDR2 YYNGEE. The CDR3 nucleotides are TGTGCCAGCAGCGTAGACCGGAGGGCCAAAGTGTTCTACGAGCAGTACTTC. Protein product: CASSVDRRAKVFYEQYF.

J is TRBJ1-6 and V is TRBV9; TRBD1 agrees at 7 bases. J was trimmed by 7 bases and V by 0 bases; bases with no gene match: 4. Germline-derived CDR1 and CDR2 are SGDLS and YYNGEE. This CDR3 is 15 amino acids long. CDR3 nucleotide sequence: TGTGCCAGCAGCGTAGGGGGACAGAAAAATTCACCCCTCCACTTT. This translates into CASSVGGQKNSPLHF. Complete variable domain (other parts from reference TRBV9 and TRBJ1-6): DSGVTQTPKHLITATGQRVTLRCSPRSGDLSVYWYQQSLDQGLQFLIQYYNGEERAKGNILERFSAQQFPDLHSELNLSSLELGDSALYFCASSVGGQKNSPLHFGNGTRLTVT.

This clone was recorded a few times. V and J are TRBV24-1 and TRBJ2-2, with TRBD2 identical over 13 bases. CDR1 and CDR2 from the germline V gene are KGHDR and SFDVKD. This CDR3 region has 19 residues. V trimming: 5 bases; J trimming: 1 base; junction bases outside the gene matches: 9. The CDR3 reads CATSGLTSGGPMNTGELFF. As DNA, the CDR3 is TGTGCCACCAGTGGCTTGACTAGCGGGGGGCCTATGAACACCGGGGAGCTGTTTTTT.

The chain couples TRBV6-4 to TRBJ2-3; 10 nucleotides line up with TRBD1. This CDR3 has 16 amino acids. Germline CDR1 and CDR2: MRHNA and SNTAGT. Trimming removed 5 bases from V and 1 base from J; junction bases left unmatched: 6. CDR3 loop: CASSLTGGWGTDTQYF. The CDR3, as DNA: TGTGCCAGCAGTTTGACAGGGGGCTGGGGCACAGATACGCAGTATTTT.

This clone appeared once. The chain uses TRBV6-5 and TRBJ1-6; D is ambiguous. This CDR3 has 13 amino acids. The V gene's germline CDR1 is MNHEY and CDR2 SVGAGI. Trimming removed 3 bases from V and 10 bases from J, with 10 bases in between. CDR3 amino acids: CASSYTTSSPLHF. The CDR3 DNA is TGTGCCAGCAGTTATACGACAAGCTCACCCCTCCACTTT.

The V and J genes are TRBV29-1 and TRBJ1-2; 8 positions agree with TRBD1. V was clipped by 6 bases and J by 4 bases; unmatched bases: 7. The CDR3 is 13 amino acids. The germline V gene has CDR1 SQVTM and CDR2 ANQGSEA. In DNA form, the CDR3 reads TGCAGCGTGGACGACAGGGGTTCCTATGGCTACACCTTC. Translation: CSVDDRGSYGYTF.

The CDR3 sequence is CASKLTASSYNEQFF. CDR3 nucleotide sequence: TGTGCCAGCAAATTGACAGCGAGCTCCTACAATGAGCAGTTCTTC. The rearrangement uses TRBV27 and TRBJ2-1; D possibly corresponds to TRBD1 (5 bases). In germline, CDR1 is MNHEY, CDR2 SMNVEV (reference sequence). The CDR3 extends over 15 amino acids. The V end lost 7 bases, the J end lost 0 bases, and 13 bases lay between the germline ends.